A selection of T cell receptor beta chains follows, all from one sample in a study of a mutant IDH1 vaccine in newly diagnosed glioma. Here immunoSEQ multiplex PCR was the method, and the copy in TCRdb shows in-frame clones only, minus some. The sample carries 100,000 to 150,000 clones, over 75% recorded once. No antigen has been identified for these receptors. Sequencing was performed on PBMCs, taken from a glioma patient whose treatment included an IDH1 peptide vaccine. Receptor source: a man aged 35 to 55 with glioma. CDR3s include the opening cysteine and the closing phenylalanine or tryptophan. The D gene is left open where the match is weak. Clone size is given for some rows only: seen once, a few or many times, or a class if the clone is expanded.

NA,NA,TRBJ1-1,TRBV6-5,TGTGCCAGCAGATGGAGGGTCAGCACTGAAGCTTTCTTT,CASRWRVSTEAFF
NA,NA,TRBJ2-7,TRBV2,TGTGCCAGCAGTAGGGGGTACTACGAGCAGTACTTC,CASSRGYYEQYF
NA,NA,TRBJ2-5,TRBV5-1,TGCGCCAGCAGCCGAGGACAAGACCAAGAGACCCAGTACTTC,CASSRGQDQETQYF
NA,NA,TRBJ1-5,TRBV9,TGTGCCAGCAGCGCCGGCTCTGGGGCCGGGCAGCCCCAGCATTTT,CASSAGSGAGQPQHF
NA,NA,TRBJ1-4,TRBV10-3,TGTGCCATCGGACAGTTTAATGAAAAACTGTTTTTT,CAIGQFNEKLFF
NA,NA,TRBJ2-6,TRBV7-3,TGTGCCAGCAGTGGAGACAGCTTCTCTGGGGCCAACGTCCTGACTTTC,CASSGDSFSGANVLTF
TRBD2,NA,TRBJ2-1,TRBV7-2,TGTGCCAGCAGCATCGGACTAGCGGGGGGCTACAATGAGCAGTTCTTC,CASSIGLAGGYNEQFF
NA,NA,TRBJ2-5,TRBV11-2,TGTGCCAGCAGCTTAGATCGTATTGGCGAGACCCAGTACTTC,CASSLDRIGETQYF
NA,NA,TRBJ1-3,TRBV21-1,TGTGCCAGCAGCAGGTTGGACAGGGGAGGAAACACCATATATTTT,CASSRLDRGGNTIYF
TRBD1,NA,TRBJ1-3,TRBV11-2,TGTGCCAGCACAAACAGGGGGCTTGGAAACACCATATATTTT,CASTNRGLGNTIYF
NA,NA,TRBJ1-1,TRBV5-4,TGTGCCAGCAGCTTGGACGCAGCAAGACAGAACACTGAAGCTTTCTTT,CASSLDAARQNTEAFF
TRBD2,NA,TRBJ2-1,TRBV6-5,TGTGCCAGCATCCAATCTAGCGGGAAGCAGTTCTTC,CASIQSSGKQFF
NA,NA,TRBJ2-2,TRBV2,TGTGCCAGCAGAGATAGGAACACCGGGGAGCTGTTTTTT,CASRDRNTGELFF
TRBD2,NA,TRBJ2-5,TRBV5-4,TGTGCCAGCAGCCCCGGGGCGGGGGGGTACCAAGAGACCCAGTACTTC,CASSPGAGGYQETQYF
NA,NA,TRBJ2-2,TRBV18,TGTGCCAGCTCACCACAGCCTTTGAACACCGGGGAGCTGTTTTTT,CASSPQPLNTGELFF
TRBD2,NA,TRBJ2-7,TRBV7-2,TGTGCCAGCAGCTTAGCTGGGCTAGCGGGGGGGCGGCTTAATTCCGAGCAGTACTTC,CASSLAGLAGGRLNSEQYF
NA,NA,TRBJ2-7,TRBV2,TGTGCCAGCAGTGAAACTAGCTTGGGCGGCGACGAGCAGTACTTC,CASSETSLGGDEQYF
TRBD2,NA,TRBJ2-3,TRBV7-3,TGTGCCAGCAGCTACCGGGGCGGGAGTGGGACAGATACGCAGTATTTT,CASSYRGGSGTDTQYF
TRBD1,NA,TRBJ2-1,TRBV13,TGTGCCAGCAGGGAGGGACAGGGGTACGATGAGCAGTTCTTC,CASREGQGYDEQFF
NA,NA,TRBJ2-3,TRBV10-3,TGTGCCATCAGCTCCTTGGTGGGCAGCACAGATACGCAGTATTTT,CAISSLVGSTDTQYF
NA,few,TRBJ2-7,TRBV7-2,TGTGCCAGCAGCTTAGACCAATACGAGCAGTACTTC,CASSLDQYEQYF
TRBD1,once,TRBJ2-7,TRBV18,TGTGCCAGCTCACCCGAGACAGGGGAGTCCGAGCAGTACTTC,CASSPETGESEQYF
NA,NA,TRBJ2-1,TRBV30,TGTGCCTGGAGTGTAACCCCCCCCAATGAGCAGTTCTTC,CAWSVTPPNEQFF
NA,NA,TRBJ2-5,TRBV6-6,TGTGCCAGCAGTAAGAAACCCCAAGAGACCCAGTACTTC,CASSKKPQETQYF
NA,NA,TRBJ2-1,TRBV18,TGTGCCAGCTCACCGGAAAGGGGGGCGGGGGATGAGCAGTTCTTC,CASSPERGAGDEQFF
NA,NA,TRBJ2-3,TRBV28,TGTGCCAGCAGCCGCTATGGCGGGAGCACAGATACGCAGTATTTT,CASSRYGGSTDTQYF
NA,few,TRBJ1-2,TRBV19,TGTGCCAGTAGTCCACCTCTAGGGACTGGGTATGGCTACACCTTC,CASSPPLGTGYGYTF
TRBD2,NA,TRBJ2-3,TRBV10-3,TGTGCCATCAGCCTTAGCGGGGGTGAGACAGATACGCAGTATTTT,CAISLSGGETDTQYF
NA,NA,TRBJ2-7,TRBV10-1,TGCGCCAGCAGTCCGGAGGTTGACGAGCAGTACTTC,CASSPEVDEQYF
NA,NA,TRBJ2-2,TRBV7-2,TGTGCCAGCAGCTTAGCGCAGAGGGGTACCGGGGAGCTGTTTTTT,CASSLAQRGTGELFF
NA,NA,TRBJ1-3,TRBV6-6,TGTGCCAGCAGTTATGGGGGGGGATCGGGCGGAAACACCATATATTTT,CASSYGGGSGGNTIYF
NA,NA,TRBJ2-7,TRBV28,TGTGCCAGCACCGGGGTTAAGGTCGAGCAGTACTTC,CASTGVKVEQYF
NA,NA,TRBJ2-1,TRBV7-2,TGTGCCAGCAGCTTATCCGTCCAGCAAGCTCCGTTCTTC,CASSLSVQQAPFF
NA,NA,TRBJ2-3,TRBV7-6,TGTGCCAGCAGCTTAGCACAAGGGGGAGCTGGCACAGATACGCAGTATTTT,CASSLAQGGAGTDTQYF
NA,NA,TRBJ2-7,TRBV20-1,TGCAGTGCCCCACGGGTCTACGAGCAGTACTTC,CSAPRVYEQYF